Listed here are 10 T cell receptor beta chains from one sample, sequenced in a study of prognosis after radiotherapy for stage I lung cancer. By two-round multiplex PCR, the TCR beta CDR3 was amplified from genomic DNA. Primers specific to each TRBV and TRBJ gene drove first-round PCR. MiXCR, run by TCRdb on the multiplex PCR reads, gives a single entry per CDR3 protein. The data hold 8,500 or so distinct CDR3 sequences, with roughly two thirds observed a single time. The sequencing here drew on PBMCs, taken before or after stereotactic body radiation therapy (not recorded which). The source is a donor older than 45 with non-small cell lung cancer.

This clonotype was counted at least ten times. V usage is TRBV7-9 and J usage is TRBJ1-4; tentatively, D is TRBD1 (5 bases). This CDR3 is 14 amino acids long. Trimming shortened V by 2 bases and J by 8 bases, and 12 bases separated the two germline ends. CDR1 and CDR2 from the germline V gene are SEHNR and FQNEAQ (reference sequence). CDR3 in amino acids: CASSLSAGGEKLFF. The DNA of the CDR3 is TGTGCCAGCAGCTTATCTGCGGGGGGAGAAAAACTGTTTTTT.

The chain has TRBV7-3 and TRBJ2-7; tentatively, D is TRBD2 (11 bases). Trimming stripped 2 bases from V and 2 bases from J, with 25 bases between. This CDR3 is built from 19 residues. Germline loops: CDR1 SGHTA, CDR2 FQGTGA. The CDR3: CASSLDRGLTSGTAYEQYF. The CDR3, as DNA: TGTGCCAGCAGCTTAGACAGGGGGCTGACTAGCGGGACCGCCTACGAGCAGTACTTC.

This clonotype appeared many times. The chain is built from TRBV10-3 and TRBJ1-2; D remains unclear. This CDR3 region has 14 residues. V was clipped by 7 bases and J by 2 bases, with 14 bases between them. The germline CDR1 and CDR2 sequences are ENHRY and SYGVKD. The CDR3 protein is CAITPALGNYGYTF. Here the CDR3 DNA reads TGTGCCATCACCCCTGCTTTAGGGAACTATGGCTACACCTTC.

This clonotype was counted only a few times. CDR3 nucleotides: TGTGCCAGTAGTGCCTGGGTCGGGACCTCGGGTGAGCAGTACTTC. Protein: CASSAWVGTSGEQYF. The V and J genes are TRBV19 and TRBJ2-7; tentatively, D is TRBD1 or TRBD2 (5 bases each). Germline CDR1 LNHDA, CDR2 SQIVND (reference sequence). V was shortened by 5 bases and J by 7 bases, with 21 bases between the two germline ends. The CDR3 runs to 15 residues. The full variable domain, with the rest looked up from reference TRBV19 and TRBJ2-7, is DGGITQSPKYLFRKEGQNVTLSCEQNLNHDAMYWYRQDPGQGLRLIYYSQIVNDFQKGDIAEGYSVSREKKESFPLTVTSAQKNPTAFYLCASSAWVGTSGEQYFGPGTRLTVT.

This clonotype was counted at least ten times. The J gene is TRBJ1-1, the V gene TRBV19, with a tentative D call TRBD1 (6 bases). The ends were cut back, 5 bases at V and 5 bases at J, with 33 bases in the middle. Germline V gene sequence: CDR1 LNHDA, CDR2 SQIVND (reference sequence). This CDR3 comprises 20 residues. This chain's CDR3 is CASSSRGGLGFGGRGTEAFF. DNA of the CDR3: TGTGCCAGTAGTTCTCGGGGGGGGCTTGGTTTTGGGGGGCGCGGGACTGAAGCTTTCTTT.

The CDR3 bases are TGTGCCAGCAGCCCCTTTTCCTACGAGCAGTACTTC. Protein: CASSPFSYEQYF. The V gene is TRBV11-2, the J gene TRBJ2-7; D unclear. CDR3 size: 12 residues. V was trimmed by 5 bases and J by 1 base, leaving 6 bases between them. CDR1 SGHAT and CDR2 FQNNGV come from the germline V gene.

This clonotype was detected ten times or more. A much bigger clone sits one base away, suggesting this may be a read error. V and J are TRBV28 and TRBJ1-1, with TRBD1 matching 8 bases. This CDR3 has 13 residues. From germline, CDR1 is MDHEN and CDR2 SYDVKM. The CDR3 bases are TGTGTCAGCAGTAGGACAGGGCAGACTGAAGCTTTCTTT. Its protein product is CVSSRTGQTEAFF.

This chain connects TRBV2 to TRBJ2-1; 7 bases line up with TRBD2. V lost 6 bases, J lost 8 bases, and 13 bases stayed unmatched. Looked up from germline, CDR1 is SNHLY and CDR2 is FYNNEI. The CDR3 is 15 residues long. CDR3 amino acids: CASREGLSGGYEQFF. CDR3 in DNA: TGTGCCAGCAGGGAGGGACTATCTGGAGGATATGAGCAGTTCTTC.

Note on this clonotype: Only one base separates this from a far larger clonotype, so it likely reflects a read error. The chain recombines TRBV7-9 with TRBJ2-3, with a weak D call TRBD1 (5 bases). The J call is in doubt because the DNA end fits TRBJ1-5 better. CDR3 length equals 15 residues. Germline CDR1 and CDR2: SEHNR and FQNEAQ (reference sequence). The CDR3 loop reads CASSLGVRGNQPQHF. The CDR3 nucleotides read TGTGCCAGCAGCTTGGGGGTCAGGGGCAATCAGCCCCAGCATTTT.

The chain couples TRBV6-4 to TRBJ2-3; 9 bases line up with TRBD2. V gave up 0 bases and J gave up 0 bases; unmatched junction bases: 1. The CDR3 contains 16 residues. CDR1 is MRHNA and CDR2 is SNTAGT in the germline V gene. The CDR3 nucleotides read TGTGCCAGCAGTGACTCTACTAGCGGGAGCACAGATACGCAGTATTTT. Amino acids: CASSDSTSGSTDTQYF.